This T cell receptor (beta chain) was obtained from a study of T cell responses to AZD1222 COVID-19 vaccine. V was clipped by 0 bases and J by 3 bases, with 6 bases between them. Germline loops: CDR1 SGHNT, CDR2 YYREEE (reference sequence). CDR3 length equals 14 residues. The repertoire was sequenced with immunoSEQ multiplex PCR; TCRdb's copy has only in-frame clones and lacks some. The sample includes fewer than 200,000 clones, around 90% of them seen just once. The material sequenced was peripheral blood, taken 28 days after the second AZD1222 dose. The J gene is TRBJ1-4, the V gene TRBV5-4; D not resolved. The clonotype was recovered from an adult who received the AZD1222 COVID-19 vaccine. The CDR3 loop is CASSLGAANEKLFF. The CDR3 DNA reads TGTGCCAGCAGCTTGGGGGCAGCTAATGAAAAACTGTTTTTT.